Sequencing of this T cell receptor (beta chain) was carried out in a study of T-cell memory formation after mild COVID-19. Trimming left V 2 bases short and J 8 bases short, with 8 bases between. The CDR3 loop spans 12 amino acids. Remarks on this clonotype: Its specificity is unknown.

TCRdb itself ran the 5' RACE reads through MiXCR, one entry per CDR3 protein. The repertoire holds 250,000 or so distinct CDR3 sequences, with 18% as singletons. Findings and limits, study-wide: Proof of SARS-CoV-2 specificity was absent for the second-wave clones that crested on day 37. Contracting clones localized mainly to CM and EM when CD4+ and mainly to EMRA when CD8+. Whereas later expanders leaned CD4+, clones contracting day 15 to 85 showed a balanced CD4/CD8 makeup.

V and J are TRBV12-3 or TRBV12-4 and TRBJ2-3, with D perhaps TRBD1 or TRBD2 (6 bases each). The clonotype originates from a man between 18 and 29 years old who had mild COVID-19 (a few samples of this study predate the infection). Cell type and time point are not known. The sample taken for sequencing was PBMCs or a T cell subset sorted from them (not recorded which). The chain's CDR3 is CASSLRGVTQYF. The DNA of the CDR3 is TGTGCCAGCAGTTTAAGGGGGGTTACGCAGTATTTT.